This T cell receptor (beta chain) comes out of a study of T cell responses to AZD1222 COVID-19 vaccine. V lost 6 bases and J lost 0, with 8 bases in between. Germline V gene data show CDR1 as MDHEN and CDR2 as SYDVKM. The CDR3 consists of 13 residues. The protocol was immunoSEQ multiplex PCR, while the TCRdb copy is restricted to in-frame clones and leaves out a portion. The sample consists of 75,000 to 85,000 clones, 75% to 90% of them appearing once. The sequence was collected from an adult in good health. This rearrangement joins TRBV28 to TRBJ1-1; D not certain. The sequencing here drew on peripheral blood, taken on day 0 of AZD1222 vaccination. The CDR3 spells CASSPGMNTEAFF. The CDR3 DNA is TGTGCCAGCAGCCCGGGGATGAACACTGAAGCTTTCTTT.